This record concerns one T cell receptor (beta chain) sequence. The antigen this receptor binds is unknown. Base qualities are not at hand, and no much larger clone is one base apart. The collaborating institutions used their own protocols to collect whole blood in K2EDTA tubes. For TCRbeta analysis, collaborator samples were shipped as frozen whole blood, as isolated PBMCs, or as DNA extracted from either sample type. This record comes from a study of blood T cell repertoires in COVID-19 (dated by TCRdb to 2018 to 2020). In terms of the full investigation: The collaborator samples originated in the United States, Italy and Spain and spanned the acute and convalescent phases of COVID-19. The prospective study material was composed of cDNA or gDNA derived from T cells, B-cell-depleted T cells, or PBMCs. Subjects who had been exposed to COVID-19, were actively infected with it, or had recovered from it provided the deeply sampled blood TCRbeta repertoires that made up the dataset. A freely available public database, intended as a resource for researchers studying the immune response to SARS-CoV-2, is where the repertoires were released. Samples came from the ongoing ImmuneRACE study (first 160 participants) plus 1,254 subjects from 6 global collaborators. Nearly every sample came with metadata listing a de-identified subject ID, COVID-19 status, age in years and sex. Where available, HLA class I and class II types were taken from metadata supplied by the sample provider and were not determined by assay-based typing.

The junction shows trimming of 3 bases on V and 5 bases on J, plus 10 bases between the germline ends. Sequences LGHDT (CDR1) and YNNKEL (CDR2) are obtained from the germline V gene (reference sequence). The CDR3 holds 13 amino acids from the cysteine to the phenylalanine. The read is trimmed to its CDR3 DNA, 39 bases read in frame from base 1. Study-wide conclusions, independent of this receptor: The amount of clinical and demographic metadata varied by source and participant and was provided uncurated.

The immunoSEQ Assay, a bias-controlled multiplex PCR, was used to amplify TCRbeta CDR3 regions from genomic DNA. The study's own analysis went as follows. The number of nucleated cells in each sample was estimated by amplification of reference gene primers within the assay. To quantify the absolute abundance of each unique TCRbeta CDR3 rearrangement, sequence reads were collapsed and filtered. For each sample, productive Simpson clonality was calculated as the square root of Simpson's diversity index across productive rearrangements. This immuneACCESS table, as held by TCRdb, lists in-frame sequences with V and J called but not all clones. Of the missing ones, under half trace to an unresolved V gene in checked studies; the others have no known cause. That table supplies the V and J calls and clone size; D and trimming were determined from the DNA. This sample is represented by about 210,000 clones; about 91% of them were singletons. Under 1.5% of the sample belongs to the ten largest clones.

The TCR sequence derives from a man younger than 40 with acute or convalescent COVID-19. The sequenced sample consisted of peripheral blood. The chain was built from TRBV3-1 (or the pseudogene TRBV3-2) and TRBJ2-5, with no D gene named confidently. The CDR3 reads as follows: CASSHLSRETQYF. The base sequence is TGTGCCAGCAGCCACCTTTCTCGGGAGACCCAGTACTTC.